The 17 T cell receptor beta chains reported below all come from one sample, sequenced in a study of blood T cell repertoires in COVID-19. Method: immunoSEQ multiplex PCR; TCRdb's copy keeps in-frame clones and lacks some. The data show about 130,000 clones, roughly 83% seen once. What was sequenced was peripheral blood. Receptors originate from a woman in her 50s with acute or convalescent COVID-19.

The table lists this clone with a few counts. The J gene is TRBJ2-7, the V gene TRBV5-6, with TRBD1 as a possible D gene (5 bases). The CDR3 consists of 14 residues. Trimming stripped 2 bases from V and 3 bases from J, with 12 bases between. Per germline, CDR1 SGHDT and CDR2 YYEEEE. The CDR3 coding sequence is TGTGCCAGCAGCTTAGTATCAGGGTACTACGAGCAGTACTTC. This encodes CASSLVSGYYEQYF. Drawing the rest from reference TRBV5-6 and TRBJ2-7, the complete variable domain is DAGVTQSPTHLIKTRGQQVTLRCSPKSGHDTVSWYQQALGQGPQFIFQYYEEEERQRGNFPDRFSGHQFPNYSSELNVNALLLGDSALYLCASSLVSGYYEQYFGPGTRLTVT.

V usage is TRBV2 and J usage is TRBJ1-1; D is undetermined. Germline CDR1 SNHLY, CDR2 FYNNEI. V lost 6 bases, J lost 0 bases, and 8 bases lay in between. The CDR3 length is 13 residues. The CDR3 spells CASSNRVNTEAFF. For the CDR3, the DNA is TGTGCCAGCAGCAACCGGGTGAACACTGAAGCTTTCTTT.

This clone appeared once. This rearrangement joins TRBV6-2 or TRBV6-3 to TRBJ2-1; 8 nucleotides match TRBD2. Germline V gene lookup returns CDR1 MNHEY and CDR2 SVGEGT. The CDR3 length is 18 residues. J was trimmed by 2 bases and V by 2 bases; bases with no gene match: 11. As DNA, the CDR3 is TGTGCCAGCAGTTACGTCCTTAGCGGGGACGAAGCCTACAATGAGCAGTTCTTC. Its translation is CASSYVLSGDEAYNEQFF.

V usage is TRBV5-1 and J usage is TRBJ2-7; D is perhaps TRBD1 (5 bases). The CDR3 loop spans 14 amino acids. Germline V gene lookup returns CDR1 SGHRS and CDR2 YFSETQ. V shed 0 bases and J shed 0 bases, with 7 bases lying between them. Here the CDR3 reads CASSLVDSSYEQYF. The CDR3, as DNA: TGCGCCAGCAGCTTGGTTGACAGCTCCTACGAGCAGTACTTC.

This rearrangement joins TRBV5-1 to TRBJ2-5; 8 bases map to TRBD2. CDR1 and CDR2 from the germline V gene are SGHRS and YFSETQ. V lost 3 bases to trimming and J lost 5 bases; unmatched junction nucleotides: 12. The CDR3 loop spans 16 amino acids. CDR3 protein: CASSSPSAGGQETQYF. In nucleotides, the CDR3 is TGCGCCAGCAGCTCCCCTTCGGCGGGGGGTCAGGAGACCCAGTACTTC.

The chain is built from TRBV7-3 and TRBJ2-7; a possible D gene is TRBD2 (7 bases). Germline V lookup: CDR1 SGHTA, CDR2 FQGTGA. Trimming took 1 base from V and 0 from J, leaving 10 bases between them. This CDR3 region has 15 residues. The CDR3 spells CASSLMGGGSYEQYF. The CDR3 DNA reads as TGTGCCAGCAGCTTAATGGGAGGGGGCTCCTACGAGCAGTACTTC.

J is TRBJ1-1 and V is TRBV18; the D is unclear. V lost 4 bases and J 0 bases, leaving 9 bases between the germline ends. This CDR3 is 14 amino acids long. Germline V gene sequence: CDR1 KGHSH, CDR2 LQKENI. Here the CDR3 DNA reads TGTGCCAGCTCACTTTCAGACTTGAACACTGAAGCTTTCTTT. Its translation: CASSLSDLNTEAFF.

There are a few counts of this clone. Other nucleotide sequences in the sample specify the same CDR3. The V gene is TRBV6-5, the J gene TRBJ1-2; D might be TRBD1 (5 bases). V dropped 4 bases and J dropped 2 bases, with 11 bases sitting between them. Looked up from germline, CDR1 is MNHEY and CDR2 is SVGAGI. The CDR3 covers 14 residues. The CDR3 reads CASSFDRVNYGYTF. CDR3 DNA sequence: TGTGCCAGCAGTTTCGACAGAGTCAACTATGGCTACACCTTC.

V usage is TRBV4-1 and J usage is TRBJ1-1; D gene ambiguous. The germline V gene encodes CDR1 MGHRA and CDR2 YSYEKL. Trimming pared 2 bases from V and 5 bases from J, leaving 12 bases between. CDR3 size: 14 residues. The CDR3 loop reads CASSQLGRETEAFF. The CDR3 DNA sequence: TGCGCCAGCAGCCAATTGGGGAGGGAGACTGAAGCTTTCTTT.

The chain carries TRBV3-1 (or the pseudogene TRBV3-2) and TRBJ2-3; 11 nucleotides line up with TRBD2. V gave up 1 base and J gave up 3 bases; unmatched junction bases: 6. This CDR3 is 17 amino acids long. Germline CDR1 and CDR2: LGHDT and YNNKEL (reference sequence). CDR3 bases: TGTGCCAGCAGCCAAGCGGTGACTAGCGGGGTGACAGATACGCAGTATTTT. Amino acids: CASSQAVTSGVTDTQYF.

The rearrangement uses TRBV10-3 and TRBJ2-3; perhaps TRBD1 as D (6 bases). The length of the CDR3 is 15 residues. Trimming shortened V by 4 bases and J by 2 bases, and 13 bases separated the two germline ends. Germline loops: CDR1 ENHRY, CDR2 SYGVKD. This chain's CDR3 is CAISAQGPYTDTQYF. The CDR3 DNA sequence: TGTGCCATCAGTGCGCAGGGGCCTTACACAGATACGCAGTATTTT.

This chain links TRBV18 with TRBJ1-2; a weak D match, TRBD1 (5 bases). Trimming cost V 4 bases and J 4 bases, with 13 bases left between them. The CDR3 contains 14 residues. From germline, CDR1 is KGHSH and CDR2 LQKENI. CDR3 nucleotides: TGTGCCAGCTCACGGGACTCCGGTTTCTATGGCTACACCTTC. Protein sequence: CASSRDSGFYGYTF.

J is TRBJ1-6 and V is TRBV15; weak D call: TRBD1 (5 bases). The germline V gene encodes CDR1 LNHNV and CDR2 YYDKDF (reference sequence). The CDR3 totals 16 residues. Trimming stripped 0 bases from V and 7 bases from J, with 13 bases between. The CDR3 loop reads CATSRDHEGRNSPLHF. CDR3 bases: TGTGCCACCAGCAGAGATCATGAGGGGAGGAATTCACCCCTCCACTTT.

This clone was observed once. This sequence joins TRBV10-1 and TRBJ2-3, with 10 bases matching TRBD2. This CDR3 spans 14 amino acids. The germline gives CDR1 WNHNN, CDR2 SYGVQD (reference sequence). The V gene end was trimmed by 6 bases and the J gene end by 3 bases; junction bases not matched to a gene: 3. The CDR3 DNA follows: TGCGCCAGCAGCATTAGCGGGGGGACAGATACGCAGTATTTT. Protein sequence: CASSISGGTDTQYF.

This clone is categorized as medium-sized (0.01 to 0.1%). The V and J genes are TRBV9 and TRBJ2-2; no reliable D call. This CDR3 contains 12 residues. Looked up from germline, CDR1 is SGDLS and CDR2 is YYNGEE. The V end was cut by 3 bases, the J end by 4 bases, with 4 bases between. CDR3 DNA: TGTGCCAGCAGCGCTATCACCGGGGAGCTGTTTTTT. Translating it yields CASSAITGELFF.

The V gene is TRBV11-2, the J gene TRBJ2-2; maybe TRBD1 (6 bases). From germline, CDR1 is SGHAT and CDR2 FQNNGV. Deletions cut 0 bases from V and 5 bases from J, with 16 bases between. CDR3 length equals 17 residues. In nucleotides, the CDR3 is TGTGCCAGCAGCTTAGATGGTGGGGGCCGGCTTACCGGGGAGCTGTTTTTT. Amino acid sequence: CASSLDGGGRLTGELFF.

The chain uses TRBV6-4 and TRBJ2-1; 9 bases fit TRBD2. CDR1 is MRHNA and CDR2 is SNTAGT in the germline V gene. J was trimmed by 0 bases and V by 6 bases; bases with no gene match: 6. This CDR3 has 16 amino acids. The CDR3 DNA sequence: TGTGCCAGCAGCCCTAGCGGGGAGGGCTCCTACAATGAGCAGTTCTTC. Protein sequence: CASSPSGEGSYNEQFF.